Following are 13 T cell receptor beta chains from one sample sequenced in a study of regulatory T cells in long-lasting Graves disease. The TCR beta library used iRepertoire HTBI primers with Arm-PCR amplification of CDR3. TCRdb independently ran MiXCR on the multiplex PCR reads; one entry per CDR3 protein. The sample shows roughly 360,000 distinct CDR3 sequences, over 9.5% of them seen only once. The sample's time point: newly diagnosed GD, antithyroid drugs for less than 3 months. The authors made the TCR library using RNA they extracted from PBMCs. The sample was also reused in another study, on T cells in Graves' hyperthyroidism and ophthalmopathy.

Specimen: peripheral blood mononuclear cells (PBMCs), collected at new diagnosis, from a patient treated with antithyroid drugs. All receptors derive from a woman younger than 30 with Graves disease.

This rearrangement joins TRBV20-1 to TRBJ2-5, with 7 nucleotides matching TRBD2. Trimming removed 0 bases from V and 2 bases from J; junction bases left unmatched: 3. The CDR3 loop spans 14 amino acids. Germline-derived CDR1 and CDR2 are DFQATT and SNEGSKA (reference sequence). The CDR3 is CSARDWGGQETQYF. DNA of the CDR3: TGCAGTGCTAGAGATTGGGGGGGACAAGAGACCCAGTACTTC.

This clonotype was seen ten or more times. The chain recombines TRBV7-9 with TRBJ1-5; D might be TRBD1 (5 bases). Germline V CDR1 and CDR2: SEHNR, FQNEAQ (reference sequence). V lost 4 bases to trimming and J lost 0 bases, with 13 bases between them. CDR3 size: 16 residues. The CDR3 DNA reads TGTGCCAGCAGCTCCTGGGGGGTGGGTAGCAATCAGCCCCAGCATTTT. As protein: CASSSWGVGSNQPQHF. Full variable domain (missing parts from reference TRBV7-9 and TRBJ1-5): DTGVSQNPRHKITKRGQNVTFRCDPISEHNRLYWYRQTLGQGPEFLTYFQNEAQLEKSRLLSDRFSAERPKGSFSTLEIQRTEQGDSAMYLCASSSWGVGSNQPQHFGDGTRLSIL.

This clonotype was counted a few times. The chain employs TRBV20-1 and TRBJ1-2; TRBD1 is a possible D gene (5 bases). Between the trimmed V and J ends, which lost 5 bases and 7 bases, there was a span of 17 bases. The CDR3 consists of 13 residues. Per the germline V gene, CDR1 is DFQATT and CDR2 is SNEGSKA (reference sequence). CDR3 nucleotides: TGCAGTGCTCCTCTCGCAGGGCTCTCTGGCTACACCTTC. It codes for CSAPLAGLSGYTF.

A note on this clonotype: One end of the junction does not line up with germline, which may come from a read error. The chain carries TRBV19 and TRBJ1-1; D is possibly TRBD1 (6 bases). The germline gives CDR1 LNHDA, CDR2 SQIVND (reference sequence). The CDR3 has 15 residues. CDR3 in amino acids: CACSRPGGMNTEAFF. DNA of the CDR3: TGTGCCTGTAGTCGACCCGGGGGCATGAACACTGAAGCTTTCTTT.

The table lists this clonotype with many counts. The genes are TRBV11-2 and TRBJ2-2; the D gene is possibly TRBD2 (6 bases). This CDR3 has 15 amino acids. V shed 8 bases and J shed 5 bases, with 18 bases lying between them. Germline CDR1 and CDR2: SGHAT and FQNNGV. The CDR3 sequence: CASRSLGRVTGELFF. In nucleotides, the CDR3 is TGTGCCAGCCGATCTCTCGGGAGAGTTACCGGGGAGCTGTTTTTT. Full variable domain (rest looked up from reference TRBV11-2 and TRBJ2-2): EAGVAQSPRYKIIEKRQSVAFWCNPISGHATLYWYQQILGQGPKLLIQFQNNGVVDDSQLPKDRFSAERLKGVDSTLKIQPAKLEDSAVYLCASRSLGRVTGELFFGEGSRLTVL.

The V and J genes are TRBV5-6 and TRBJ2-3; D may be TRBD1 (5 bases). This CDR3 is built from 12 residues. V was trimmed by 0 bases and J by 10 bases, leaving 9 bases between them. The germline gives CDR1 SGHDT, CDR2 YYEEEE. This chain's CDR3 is CASSLAGMAQYF. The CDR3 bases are TGTGCCAGCAGCTTGGCAGGGATGGCGCAGTATTTT.

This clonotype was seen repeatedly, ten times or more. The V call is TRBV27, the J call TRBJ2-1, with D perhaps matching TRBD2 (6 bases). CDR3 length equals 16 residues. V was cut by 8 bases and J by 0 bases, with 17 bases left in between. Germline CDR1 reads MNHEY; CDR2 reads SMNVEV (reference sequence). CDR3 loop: CASFTAGKSSYNEQFF. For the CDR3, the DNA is TGTGCCAGCTTCACGGCGGGGAAGAGCTCCTACAATGAGCAGTTCTTC.

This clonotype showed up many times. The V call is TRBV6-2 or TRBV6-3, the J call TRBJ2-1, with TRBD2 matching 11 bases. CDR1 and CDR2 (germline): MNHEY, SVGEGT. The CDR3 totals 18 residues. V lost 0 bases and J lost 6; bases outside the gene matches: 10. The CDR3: CASSYSYLASGGLNEQFF. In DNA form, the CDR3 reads TGTGCCAGCAGTTACTCGTACTTGGCTAGCGGGGGGCTCAATGAGCAGTTCTTC.

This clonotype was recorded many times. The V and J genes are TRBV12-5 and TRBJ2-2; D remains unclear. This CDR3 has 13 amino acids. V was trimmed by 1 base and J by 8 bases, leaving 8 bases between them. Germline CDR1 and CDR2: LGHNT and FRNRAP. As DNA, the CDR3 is TGTGCTAGTGGTTTGGCCTTCTTAGGGGAGCTGTTTTTT. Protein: CASGLAFLGELFF.

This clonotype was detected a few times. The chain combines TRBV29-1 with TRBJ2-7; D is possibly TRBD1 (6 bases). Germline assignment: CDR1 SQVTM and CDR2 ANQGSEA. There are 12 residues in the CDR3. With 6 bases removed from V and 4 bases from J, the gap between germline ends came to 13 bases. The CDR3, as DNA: TGCAGCGTGGCCTTTGGACAGTACGAGCAGTACTTC. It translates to CSVAFGQYEQYF.

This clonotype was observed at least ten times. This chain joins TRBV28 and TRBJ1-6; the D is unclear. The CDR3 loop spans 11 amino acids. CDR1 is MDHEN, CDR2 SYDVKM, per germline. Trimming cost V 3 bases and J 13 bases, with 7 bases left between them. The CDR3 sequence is CASSFYGPLHF. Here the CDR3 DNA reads TGTGCCAGCAGTTTTTACGGGCCCCTCCACTTT.

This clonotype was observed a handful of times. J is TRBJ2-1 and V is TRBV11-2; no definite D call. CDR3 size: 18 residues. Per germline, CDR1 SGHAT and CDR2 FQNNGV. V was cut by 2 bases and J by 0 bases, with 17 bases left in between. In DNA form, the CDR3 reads TGTGCCAGCAGCTTAATTATGGCCAGCGTAATCTCCTACAATGAGCAGTTCTTC. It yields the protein CASSLIMASVISYNEQFF.

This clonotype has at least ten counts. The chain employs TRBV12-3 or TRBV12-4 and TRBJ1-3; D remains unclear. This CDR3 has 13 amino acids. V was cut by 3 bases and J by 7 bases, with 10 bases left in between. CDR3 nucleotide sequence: TGTGCCAGCAGTTTTGTTCTGTCGAACACCATATATTTT. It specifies CASSFVLSNTIYF.